Shown below are 4 T cell receptor beta chains from a single sample sequenced in a study of lung T cells in sarcoidosis with Löfgren's syndrome. Using its own MiXCR run on the reads, TCRdb lists one record per CDR3 protein. The sample consists of tens of thousands of distinct CDR3 sequences, roughly 20% of them appearing once. Input material: CD4+ T cells from PBMCs. The receptors were gathered from a human donor with sarcoidosis (Löfgren's syndrome or another form), or a control subject (not recorded which).

This clonotype was seen repeatedly, ten times or more. The chain uses TRBV20-1 and TRBJ1-1, with TRBD1 matching over 7 bases. Germline assignment: CDR1 DFQATT and CDR2 SNEGSKA (reference sequence). Losses at the gene ends were 6 bases for V and 4 bases for J; bases not matched to a gene: 11. The CDR3 runs 14 residues. The CDR3 DNA sequence: TGCAGTGCACGCCAGGGGGGGAGCGGCACTGAAGCTTTCTTT. Its translation is CSARQGGSGTEAFF.

The genes are TRBV19 and TRBJ2-1; 9 positions match TRBD1. Per germline, CDR1 LNHDA and CDR2 SQIVND (reference sequence). This CDR3 contains 16 residues. The J segment lost 4 bases and the V segment lost 6 bases, leaving 10 bases of the junction unmatched. This chain's CDR3 is CASRKGTGRFYNEQFF. CDR3 nucleotides: TGTGCCAGTAGGAAAGGGACAGGGCGATTTTACAATGAGCAGTTCTTC. Filled out from reference TRBV19 and TRBJ2-1, the complete variable domain reads DGGITQSPKYLFRKEGQNVTLSCEQNLNHDAMYWYRQDPGQGLRLIYYSQIVNDFQKGDIAEGYSVSREKKESFPLTVTSAQKNPTAFYLCASRKGTGRFYNEQFFGPGTRLTVL.

This clonotype was seen ten or more times. This rearrangement joins TRBV7-2 to TRBJ2-1, with D possibly being TRBD2 (5 bases). Trimming cost V 0 bases and J 2 bases, with 8 bases left between them. The germline V gene has CDR1 SGHTA and CDR2 FQGNSA. This CDR3 comprises 15 residues. CDR3 protein: CASSLASGPYNEQFF. The CDR3 DNA reads as TGTGCCAGCAGCTTAGCCAGCGGACCCTACAATGAGCAGTTCTTC. Together with reference TRBV7-2 and TRBJ2-1, the CDR3 gives the full variable domain: GAGVSQSPSNKVTEKGKDVELRCDPISGHTALYWYRQSLGQGLEFLIYFQGNSAPDKSGLPSDRFSAERTGGSVSTLTIQRTQQEDSAVYLCASSLASGPYNEQFFGPGTRLTVL.

In this sample, this clonotype turned up a few times. The chain joins TRBV20-1 to TRBJ1-2, with D possibly being TRBD1 (5 bases). Trimming took off 6 bases at V and 3 bases at J, with 17 bases between the two ends. Germline CDR1 and CDR2: DFQATT and SNEGSKA (reference sequence). This CDR3 contains 14 residues. CDR3: CSARWGGTYYGYTF. CDR3 bases: TGCAGTGCCAGGTGGGGCGGAACCTACTATGGCTACACCTTC.